This TCR beta chain was profiled in a study of T cells after posttransplantation cyclophosphamide. Regarding the study as a whole: Recipient CMV seropositivity and CMV reactivation strongly tracked TRB clonality. Later blood repertoires were often dominated by clones from the donor CD8+ memory compartment. Tissue-infiltrating T cells from skin or gut overlapped little with blood T cells.

With regard to this clone: The antigen remains unidentified.

Cells defined as naive were viable CD3+CD4+ or CD3+CD8+ and CCR7+CD45RA+CD45RO-CD95-CD27+CD28+. Peripheral blood was collected from the related graft donor on the marrow donation day. The assay was immunoSEQ multiplex PCR, and TCRdb's table has in-frame clones only and misses some. Of more than 30,000 clones listed, about 90% are singletons. V was clipped by 11 bases and J by 5 bases; unmatched bases: 6. The germline V gene has CDR1 SGHTA and CDR2 FQGNSA. The CDR3 runs to 13 residues. The V gene is TRBV7-2, the J gene TRBJ2-5, with 12 bases lining up with TRBD1. Sequencing used naive CD4+ T cells sorted from PBMCs. The sequence was obtained from an older woman in good health, CMV-negative, and a related stem cell transplant donor. CDR3 in DNA: TGTGCCGCGGGACAGGGGGCTCTGGAGACCCAGTACTTC. This gives the protein CAAGQGALETQYF.